The 21 T cell receptor beta chains reported below all come from one sample, sequenced in a study of Ad26.COV2.S vaccination and SARS-CoV-2 variants. Profiling relied on immunoSEQ multiplex PCR, and the TCRdb table lists in-frame clones only, not all of them. The sample shows about 350,000 clones, about 91% of them seen only once. This specimen was peripheral blood, taken after recovery from COVID-19. All receptors come from a human donor who had recovered from COVID-19.

V is TRBV5-6 and J is TRBJ2-2; 9 bases align to TRBD1. Germline V gives CDR1 SGHDT, CDR2 YYEEEE. V shed 0 bases, J shed 7 bases, and the junction held 7 bases outside the gene matches. The CDR3 loop spans 16 amino acids. The CDR3 bases are TGTGCCAGCAGCTTGGCCGGGACAGGGTTGGACGGGGAGCTGTTTTTT. It encodes CASSLAGTGLDGELFF.

This chain connects TRBV11-2 to TRBJ1-1, with D uncertain. Trimming removed 1 base at V and 1 base at J, with 19 bases between. CDR1 is SGHAT and CDR2 is FQNNGV in the germline V gene. This CDR3 is 18 amino acids long. CDR3 in amino acids: CASSLGEEQILGNTEAFF. CDR3 sequence (DNA): TGTGCCAGCAGCTTAGGAGAGGAACAAATTCTAGGGAACACTGAAGCTTTCTTT.

V gene TRBV3-1 (or the pseudogene TRBV3-2) combines with J gene TRBJ1-2, with a weak D call TRBD1 (5 bases). V shed 5 bases and J shed 4 bases, with 14 bases lying between them. The germline V gene encodes CDR1 LGHDT and CDR2 YNNKEL (reference sequence). CDR3 length: 14 amino acids. CDR3 nucleotide sequence: TGTGCCAGCAGCTCCCGGGGGGATCCCTATGGCTACACCTTC. Translating gives CASSSRGDPYGYTF.

V usage is TRBV9 and J usage is TRBJ2-7, with no clear D. From germline, CDR1 is SGDLS and CDR2 YYNGEE. V gave up 0 bases and J gave up 0 bases, with 7 bases separating them. The CDR3 length is 14 residues. This CDR3 is CASSVVAASYEQYF. In DNA, the CDR3 is TGTGCCAGCAGCGTAGTGGCGGCCTCCTACGAGCAGTACTTC.

The chain uses TRBV7-2 and TRBJ2-1; D possibly corresponds to TRBD2 (5 bases). The length of the CDR3 is 14 residues. Germline assignment: CDR1 SGHTA and CDR2 FQGNSA. V dropped 1 base and J dropped 3 bases, with 7 bases sitting between them. The CDR3 loop is CASSLELDYNEQFF. In nucleotides, the CDR3 is TGTGCCAGCAGCTTAGAACTAGACTACAATGAGCAGTTCTTC.

The CDR3 is CASAPVGLYGTEAFF. The DNA of the CDR3 is TGTGCCAGCGCTCCCGTCGGGCTATATGGCACTGAAGCTTTCTTT. The genes are TRBV7-9 and TRBJ1-1; unclear D gene. Germline V gene data show CDR1 as SEHNR and CDR2 as FQNEAQ (reference sequence). V lost 8 bases, J lost 4 bases, and 20 bases lay in between. The CDR3 is 15 amino acids.

CDR3 sequence: CASSLVPNRGLRPNEKLFF. DNA for the CDR3: TGTGCCAGCAGCTTAGTCCCTAACAGGGGGCTGAGGCCTAATGAAAAACTGTTTTTT. V is TRBV7-2 and J is TRBJ1-4; TRBD1 agrees at 9 bases. Germline CDR1 and CDR2: SGHTA and FQGNSA. Germline trimming cut 1 base from V and 3 bases from J; bases unmatched to any gene: 12. CDR3 size: 19 residues. The full variable domain, completed using reference TRBV7-2 and TRBJ1-4, is GAGVSQSPSNKVTEKGKDVELRCDPISGHTALYWYRQSLGQGLEFLIYFQGNSAPDKSGLPSDRFSAERTGGSVSTLTIQRTQQEDSAVYLCASSLVPNRGLRPNEKLFFGSGTQLSVL.

There are a few counts of this clone. This chain uses TRBV19 with TRBJ1-1; no firm D call. V dropped 1 base and J dropped 3 bases, with 3 bases sitting between them. Germline V gene data show CDR1 as LNHDA and CDR2 as SQIVND (reference sequence). The length of the CDR3 is 12 residues. CDR3 in amino acids: CASSIADTEAFF. The CDR3 region has the DNA TGTGCCAGTAGTATAGCCGACACTGAAGCTTTCTTT.

This clone was counted once. The J gene is TRBJ2-3, the V gene TRBV11-2; D ambiguous. Trimming removed 1 base at V and 3 bases at J, with 8 bases between. Germline V gene sequence: CDR1 SGHAT, CDR2 FQNNGV. This CDR3 is built from 14 residues. DNA of the CDR3: TGTGCCAGCAGCTTAGCTCGGCGGACAGATACGCAGTATTTT. This translates into CASSLARRTDTQYF.

V and J are TRBV20-1 and TRBJ2-3; D gene unclear. The CDR3 sequence is 11 residues long. CDR1 and CDR2 from the germline V gene are DFQATT and SNEGSKA (reference sequence). Trimming removed 5 bases at V and 4 bases at J, with 7 bases between. CDR3: CSALFPDTQYF. The CDR3 DNA reads as TGCAGTGCTCTATTCCCAGATACGCAGTATTTT.

This rearrangement joins TRBV10-1 to TRBJ2-2, with 7 bases that match TRBD1. CDR3 length: 16 residues. The germline V gene encodes CDR1 WNHNN and CDR2 SYGVQD (reference sequence). V trimming: 2 bases; J trimming: 1 base; junction bases outside the gene matches: 4. The CDR3: CASSENRGQNTGELFF. CDR3 nucleotides: TGCGCCAGCAGTGAGAACAGGGGCCAGAACACCGGGGAGCTGTTTTTT.

The V call is TRBV6-2 or TRBV6-3, the J call TRBJ2-1; 9 positions agree with TRBD2. CDR3 length: 15 residues. The junction had 3 bases not matched to a gene; V was cut back by 2 bases and J by 4 bases. The germline CDR1 and CDR2 sequences are MNHEY and SVGEGT. The CDR3 DNA reads TGTGCCAGCAGTTACGGCCTAGCGGGATACAATGAGCAGTTCTTC. This gives the protein CASSYGLAGYNEQFF.

The chain links TRBV24-1 to TRBJ2-1, with D hard to call. This CDR3 is built from 13 residues. The germline V gene encodes CDR1 KGHDR and CDR2 SFDVKD. V was cut by 4 bases and J by 4 bases, with 7 bases left in between. DNA for the CDR3: TGTGCCACCAGTGAAGGACGGTACAATGAGCAGTTCTTC. It specifies CATSEGRYNEQFF.

V and J are TRBV15 and TRBJ2-2; no firm D call. Germline CDR1 is LNHNV and CDR2 is YYDKDF (reference sequence). The CDR3 is made up of 18 amino acids. The V and J ends lost 0 bases and 0 bases respectively, with 14 bases between them. CDR3 region: CATSRDNTDPPNTGELFF. Written as DNA, the CDR3 is TGTGCCACCAGCAGAGATAACACCGACCCTCCGAACACCGGGGAGCTGTTTTTT.

The chain employs TRBV27 and TRBJ1-4; D ambiguous. The V end lost 5 bases, the J end lost 4 bases, and 11 bases lay between the germline ends. Germline assignment: CDR1 MNHEY and CDR2 SMNVEV (reference sequence). The CDR3 is 14 amino acids. The CDR3 DNA reads TGTGCCAGCAGTGGGTACGGGTTTAATGAAAAACTGTTTTTT. Its protein is CASSGYGFNEKLFF.

The chain has TRBV12-3 or TRBV12-4 and TRBJ2-4; the D gene is possibly TRBD2 (5 bases). There are 13 residues in the CDR3. V was shortened by 0 bases and J by 6 bases, with 6 bases between the two germline ends. In DNA, the CDR3 is TGTGCCAGCAGTTTAGCAGAGGGAAACATTCAGTACTTC. Translation: CASSLAEGNIQYF.

V is TRBV2 and J is TRBJ2-3; D not resolved. Germline V gene sequence: CDR1 SNHLY, CDR2 FYNNEI. V shed 2 bases and J shed 4 bases, with 4 bases lying between them. The CDR3 runs 12 residues. The CDR3 coding sequence is TGTGCCAGCAGTGAAAGGGCAGATACGCAGTATTTT. Its translation is CASSERADTQYF.

This clone has a handful of counts. This chain uses TRBV6-1 with TRBJ1-5; no clear D. CDR1 is MNHNS, CDR2 SASEGT, per germline. This CDR3 has 14 amino acids. V lost 3 bases and J 6 bases, leaving 12 bases between the germline ends. CDR3 sequence reads: CASSDVGISQPQHF. The CDR3 DNA follows: TGTGCCAGCAGTGACGTGGGGATCAGTCAGCCCCAGCATTTT.

This clone was counted once. The chain joins TRBV6-5 to TRBJ2-7; 7 bases match TRBD1. The V gene's germline CDR1 is MNHEY and CDR2 SVGAGI. The CDR3 is made up of 14 amino acids. With 6 bases clipped from V and 1 base from J, the junction kept 6 bases outside the gene matches. The CDR3, as DNA: TGTGCCAGCAGGCTCGGGACAGTTTCCTACGAGCAGTACTTC. It yields the protein CASRLGTVSYEQYF.

V is TRBV5-6 and J is TRBJ2-7; D gene ambiguous. Trimming stripped 4 bases from V and 2 bases from J, with 7 bases between. The germline V gene encodes CDR1 SGHDT and CDR2 YYEEEE. There are 12 residues in the CDR3. The CDR3 loop is CASSDGPYEQYF. CDR3 DNA: TGTGCCAGCAGCGACGGTCCCTACGAGCAGTACTTC. Using reference TRBV5-6 and TRBJ2-7 for the parts outside the CDR3, the full variable domain is DAGVTQSPTHLIKTRGQQVTLRCSPKSGHDTVSWYQQALGQGPQFIFQYYEEEERQRGNFPDRFSGHQFPNYSSELNVNALLLGDSALYLCASSDGPYEQYFGPGTRLTVT.

The J gene is TRBJ1-2, the V gene TRBV6-5, with TRBD1 as a possible D gene (6 bases). V lost 7 bases, J lost 0 bases, and 12 bases lay in between. The germline V gene encodes CDR1 MNHEY and CDR2 SVGAGI. This CDR3 has 14 amino acids. The CDR3 bases are TGTGCCAGCACCGGACAGAATACTAACTATGGCTACACCTTC. It yields the protein CASTGQNTNYGYTF.